This T cell receptor (beta chain) was identified in a study of CD8 T cells in Susac syndrome. Study outcomes and limitations: The study's TCR sequencing and HLA analysis drew on a certain number of individuals. That number was acknowledged as relatively small.

CDR1 is SEHNR, CDR2 FQNEAQ, per germline (reference sequence). V was clipped by 1 base and J by 5 bases, with 11 bases between them. The CDR3 consists of 14 residues. As regards this clonotype: Its specificity is unknown.

An input of about 0.45 to 1 ug of RNA was subjected to reverse transcription using random hexamers. Amplification of TCR beta CDR3 was carried out by immunoSEQ multiplex PCR, which covered 54 Vbeta and 13 Jbeta segments. Each CDR3 protein gets one entry after TCRdb re-called the immunoSEQ multiplex PCR reads with MiXCR. The data contain about 300,000 distinct CDR3 sequences, approximately 89% of them singletons. The sequenced sample was CD8+ T cells from PBMCs. The sequence came from a human donor with multiple sclerosis. The J gene is TRBJ1-1, the V gene TRBV7-9, with D maybe TRBD1 (5 bases). In DNA, the CDR3 is TGTGCCAGCAGCTTAGTTTTAGGGGAGACTGAAGCTTTCTTT. Its translation is CASSLVLGETEAFF.